This T cell receptor beta chain was sequenced for a study of T cells after posttransplantation cyclophosphamide. With regard to this clone: Its antigen is as yet unknown.

Cells defined as naive were viable CD3+CD4+ or CD3+CD8+ and CCR7+CD45RA+CD45RO-CD95-CD27+CD28+. Findings and caveats of the study: Tissue-infiltrating T cells from skin or gut overlapped little with blood T cells.

Profiled with immunoSEQ multiplex PCR; TCRdb holds only in-frame clones, not every one. The sample contains about 31,000 clones, roughly nine tenths of which appear only once. The CDR3 is 13 residues long. The germline V and J ends were trimmed by 0 bases and 1 base, with 3 bases remaining between them. Germline V gene sequence: CDR1 LGHNA, CDR2 YSLEER. The TCR was taken from a young man in good health and a related stem cell transplant donor. The material sequenced was naive CD4+ T cells sorted from blood. The chain has TRBV4-3 and TRBJ1-1; D is unclear. CDR3 protein: CASSQEQNTEAFF. In DNA, the CDR3 is TGCGCCAGCAGCCAAGAACAGAACACTGAAGCTTTCTTT.